This is a list of T cell receptor beta chains from one sample in a study of control samples from healthy donors and cancer patients. Profiling relied on immunoSEQ multiplex PCR, and the TCRdb table lists in-frame clones only, not all of them. This sample has 10,000 to 15,000 clones; more than 75% occur once, and the top ten carry around 3%. The sequenced material came from formalin-fixed, paraffin-embedded tissue. These receptors came from a male donor with melanoma. CDR3s leave out the opening cysteine and the closing phenylalanine or tryptophan. A D gene is named only where the DNA matches it firmly.

d_call: -; j_call: TRBJ2-3; v_call: TRBV14; cdr3_aa: ASSRTASTDTQY
d_call: TRBD2; j_call: TRBJ2-1; v_call: TRBV14; cdr3_aa: ASSRTAGGYNEQF
d_call: -; j_call: TRBJ2-2; v_call: TRBV21-1; cdr3_aa: ASSPPNTGELF
d_call: -; j_call: TRBJ1-4; v_call: TRBV6-5; cdr3_aa: ASSPRPATNEKLF
d_call: -; j_call: TRBJ2-7; v_call: TRBV2; cdr3_aa: ASSGNLEQY
d_call: -; j_call: TRBJ1-1; v_call: TRBV7-9; cdr3_aa: ASSPPAGVNTEAF
d_call: TRBD1; j_call: TRBJ1-2; v_call: TRBV6-6; cdr3_aa: ASSRLQGYGYT
d_call: TRBD1; j_call: TRBJ2-5; v_call: TRBV18; cdr3_aa: ASSPGQGETQY
d_call: -; j_call: TRBJ2-5; v_call: TRBV29-1; cdr3_aa: SDEETQY
d_call: -; j_call: TRBJ1-2; v_call: TRBV6-2/TRBV6-3; cdr3_aa: ASSFRTANYGYT
d_call: -; j_call: TRBJ2-4; v_call: TRBV4-3; cdr3_aa: ASSPKFGGNIQY
d_call: -; j_call: TRBJ1-4; v_call: TRBV9; cdr3_aa: ASSVTAGGLFEKLF
d_call: TRBD2; j_call: TRBJ2-1; v_call: TRBV12-5; cdr3_aa: ASGFPPGLAQPGAYNEQF
d_call: -; j_call: TRBJ1-1; v_call: TRBV7-2; cdr3_aa: ASSRTWEMNTEAF
d_call: TRBD1; j_call: TRBJ2-2; v_call: TRBV5-6; cdr3_aa: ASSFGTGGGELF
d_call: -; j_call: TRBJ1-1; v_call: TRBV30; cdr3_aa: ARRSGEHTEAF
d_call: -; j_call: TRBJ2-6; v_call: TRBV19; cdr3_aa: ASGYTSSGANVLT
d_call: -; j_call: TRBJ1-4; v_call: TRBV9; cdr3_aa: ASSVGKWGEKLF
d_call: -; j_call: TRBJ2-1; v_call: TRBV5-1; cdr3_aa: ASSPGSGVDEQF
d_call: TRBD2; j_call: TRBJ2-5; v_call: TRBV14; cdr3_aa: ASSHLLAGQETQY
d_call: TRBD1; j_call: TRBJ2-3; v_call: TRBV5-1; cdr3_aa: ASSLGTGGHTQY
d_call: -; j_call: TRBJ1-2; v_call: TRBV9; cdr3_aa: ASSVGHLPGGYT
d_call: TRBD2; j_call: TRBJ2-2; v_call: TRBV5-4; cdr3_aa: ASSSGLAQPGGELF
d_call: -; j_call: TRBJ2-7; v_call: TRBV24-1; cdr3_aa: ATSDYDRFLASEQY
d_call: TRBD1; j_call: TRBJ1-2; v_call: TRBV4-2; cdr3_aa: ASSQGLDRGGNGYT
d_call: TRBD1; j_call: TRBJ2-7; v_call: TRBV7-9; cdr3_aa: ASSSPGQAHEQY
d_call: -; j_call: TRBJ1-1; v_call: TRBV6-5; cdr3_aa: ASRLQLNTEAF
d_call: -; j_call: TRBJ2-5; v_call: TRBV10-2; cdr3_aa: ASSEPGAWETQY
d_call: -; j_call: TRBJ2-1; v_call: TRBV12-3/TRBV12-4; cdr3_aa: ASSLGYNEQF
d_call: -; j_call: TRBJ1-1; v_call: TRBV10-2; cdr3_aa: ASGGEVNTEAF
d_call: -; j_call: TRBJ1-1; v_call: TRBV12-5; cdr3_aa: ASGASGPVAF
d_call: -; j_call: TRBJ1-2; v_call: TRBV12-3/TRBV12-4; cdr3_aa: ASRTDGPDGYT
d_call: -; j_call: TRBJ2-1; v_call: TRBV6-5; cdr3_aa: ASSYSSWSGEQF
d_call: -; j_call: TRBJ1-3; v_call: TRBV11-3; cdr3_aa: ASSLDRYGGNTIY
d_call: TRBD1; j_call: TRBJ2-1; v_call: TRBV6-2/TRBV6-3; cdr3_aa: ASSYSVSTGAADNEQF
d_call: -; j_call: TRBJ1-5; v_call: TRBV27; cdr3_aa: ASSGGGQPQH
d_call: TRBD2; j_call: TRBJ2-2; v_call: TRBV7-6; cdr3_aa: ASSGWASGNPGELF
d_call: TRBD1; j_call: TRBJ1-1; v_call: TRBV11-1; cdr3_aa: ASSTDRDTEAF
d_call: TRBD1; j_call: TRBJ1-1; v_call: TRBV19; cdr3_aa: ASSIGETGTEAF
d_call: -; j_call: TRBJ1-5; v_call: TRBV15; cdr3_aa: ATSRGTGTSNQPQH
d_call: -; j_call: TRBJ1-1; v_call: TRBV19; cdr3_aa: ASSMNGNTEAF
d_call: -; j_call: TRBJ2-7; v_call: TRBV18; cdr3_aa: ASSSRDTAYEQY
d_call: -; j_call: TRBJ2-4; v_call: TRBV3-1/TRBV3-2; cdr3_aa: ASSQDRGSRVGAKNIQY
d_call: TRBD1; j_call: TRBJ1-5; v_call: TRBV19; cdr3_aa: ATHPGQGGLYSNQPQH
d_call: -; j_call: TRBJ2-2; v_call: TRBV9; cdr3_aa: ASSVNTGELF
d_call: -; j_call: TRBJ1-6; v_call: TRBV30; cdr3_aa: AWSPRGFSPLH
d_call: TRBD1; j_call: TRBJ1-1; v_call: TRBV9; cdr3_aa: ASSVVSDRGGTEAF
d_call: -; j_call: TRBJ1-2; v_call: TRBV7-9; cdr3_aa: ASSSSTASYGYT
d_call: TRBD2; j_call: TRBJ2-1; v_call: TRBV27; cdr3_aa: ASSLVASGRYEQF
d_call: TRBD1; j_call: TRBJ1-4; v_call: TRBV18; cdr3_aa: ASSYTGGDEKLF
d_call: -; j_call: TRBJ2-1; v_call: TRBV7-2; cdr3_aa: ASSSLDGANEQF
d_call: -; j_call: TRBJ1-1; v_call: TRBV9; cdr3_aa: ASRWTENTEAF